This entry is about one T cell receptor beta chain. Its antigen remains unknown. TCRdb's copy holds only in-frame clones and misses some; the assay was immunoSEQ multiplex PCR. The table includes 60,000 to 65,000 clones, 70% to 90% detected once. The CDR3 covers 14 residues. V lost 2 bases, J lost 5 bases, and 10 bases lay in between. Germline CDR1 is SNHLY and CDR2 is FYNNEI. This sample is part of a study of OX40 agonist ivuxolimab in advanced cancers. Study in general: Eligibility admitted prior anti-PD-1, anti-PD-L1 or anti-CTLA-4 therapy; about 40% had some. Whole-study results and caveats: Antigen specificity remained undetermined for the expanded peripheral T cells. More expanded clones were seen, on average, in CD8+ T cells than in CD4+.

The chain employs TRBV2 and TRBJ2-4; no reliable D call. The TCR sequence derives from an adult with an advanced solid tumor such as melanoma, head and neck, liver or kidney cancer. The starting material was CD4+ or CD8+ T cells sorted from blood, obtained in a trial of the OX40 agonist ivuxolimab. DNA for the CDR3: TGTGCCAGCAGTGAAATGACCCTAGAAAACATTCAGTACTTC. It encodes CASSEMTLENIQYF.